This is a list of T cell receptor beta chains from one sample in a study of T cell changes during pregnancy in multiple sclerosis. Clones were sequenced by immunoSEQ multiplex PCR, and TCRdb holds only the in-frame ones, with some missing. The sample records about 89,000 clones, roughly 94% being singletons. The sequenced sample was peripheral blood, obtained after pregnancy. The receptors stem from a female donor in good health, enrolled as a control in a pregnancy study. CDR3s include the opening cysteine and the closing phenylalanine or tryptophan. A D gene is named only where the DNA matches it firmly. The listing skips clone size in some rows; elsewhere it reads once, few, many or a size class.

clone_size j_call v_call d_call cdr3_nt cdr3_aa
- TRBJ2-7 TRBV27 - TGTGCCAGCAGTTTGGACAAGGGGTACGAGCAGTACTTC CASSLDKGYEQYF
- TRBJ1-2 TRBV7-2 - TGTGCCAGCAGCTTAGGGACAGCCTACTATGGCTACACCTTC CASSLGTAYYGYTF
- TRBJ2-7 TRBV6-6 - TGTGCCAGCAGTCAGAACAGGGGAGGCGAGCAGTACTTC CASSQNRGGEQYF
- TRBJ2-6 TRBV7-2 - TGTGCCAGCAGCTTCGTGGTACTCGGCTCTGGGGCCAACGTCCTGACTTTC CASSFVVLGSGANVLTF
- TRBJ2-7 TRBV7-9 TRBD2 TGTGCCAGCAGCCGTACAACTAGCGCGGTTAACTACGAGCAGTACTTC CASSRTTSAVNYEQYF
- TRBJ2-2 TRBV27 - TGTGCCAGCAGTATATACAGGGCAACCGGGGAGCTGTTTTTT CASSIYRATGELFF
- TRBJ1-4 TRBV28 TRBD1 TGTGCCAGCGAAACAGGGGGGAATGAAAAACTGTTTTTT CASETGGNEKLFF
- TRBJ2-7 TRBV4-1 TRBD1 TGCGCCAGCAGCCAACAATCGACAGGGATTTACGAGCAGTACTTC CASSQQSTGIYEQYF
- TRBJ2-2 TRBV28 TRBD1 TGTGCCAGCACCTATTCCCGGGACAGGGGGTTAAAGGGCGGGGAGCTGTTTTTT CASTYSRDRGLKGGELFF
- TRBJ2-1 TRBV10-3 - TGTGCCATCAGTGAAGAACCGAGCTCCTACAATGAGCAGTTCTTC CAISEEPSSYNEQFF
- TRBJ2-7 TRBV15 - TGTGCCACCAGCCGCAGACTAGATACCTACGAGCAGTACTTC CATSRRLDTYEQYF
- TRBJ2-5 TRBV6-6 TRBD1 TGTGCCAGCAGTTCCGATGACAGGGTTGAGACCCAGTACTTC CASSSDDRVETQYF
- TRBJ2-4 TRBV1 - TGCACCAGCAGCCCACCGGTGCAAGCCAAAAACATTCAGTACTTC CTSSPPVQAKNIQYF
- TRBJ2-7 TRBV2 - TGTGCCAGCACTCCGAGGGAGCCGATCTACGAGCAGTACTTC CASTPREPIYEQYF
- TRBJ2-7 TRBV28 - TGTGCCAGCAGTTCAGGGATTAACTACGAGCAGTACTTC CASSSGINYEQYF
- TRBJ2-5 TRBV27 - TGTGCCAGCAGTTTATCAAGGGACACCCGCGCCCAGTACTTC CASSLSRDTRAQYF
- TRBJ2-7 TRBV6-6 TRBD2 TGTGCCAGCAGTCCCCCCCAAGGCGGGAGCGGGCACGAGCAGTACTTC CASSPPQGGSGHEQYF
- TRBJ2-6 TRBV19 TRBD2 TGTGCCAGTACCCTAATAGCGGGAGAGCTCACTGGGGCCAACGTCCTGACTTTC CASTLIAGELTGANVLTF
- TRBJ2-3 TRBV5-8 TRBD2 TGTGCCAGCAGCTTAGGGACTAGCGGGTTAACAGATACGCAGTATTTT CASSLGTSGLTDTQYF
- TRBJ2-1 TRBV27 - TGTGCCTCAGGCGGGGCGAGCTACAATGAGCAGTTCTTC CASGGASYNEQFF
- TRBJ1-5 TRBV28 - TGTGCCAGCAGTACCGCTGGGGCCGGCTATCAGCCCCAGCATTTT CASSTAGAGYQPQHF
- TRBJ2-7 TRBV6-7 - TGTGCCAGCCTCCCCGAGAGGGCTAGCAGTTCTTACGAGCAGTACTTC CASLPERASSSYEQYF
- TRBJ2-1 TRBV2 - TGTGCCAGCACCCAGGTCAATGAGCAGTTCTTC CASTQVNEQFF
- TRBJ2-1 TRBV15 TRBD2 TGTGCCACCAGCTCCCGGGAAGGGACTACCTACTCCTCCTACAATGAGCAGTTCTTC CATSSREGTTYSSYNEQFF
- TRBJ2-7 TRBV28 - TGTGCCAGCAGTTTAGAGGGCTCCGAGCAGTACTTC CASSLEGSEQYF
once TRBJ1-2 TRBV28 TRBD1 TGTGCCAGAAAAACTACAGGGGACCTACCTAGCTATGGCTACACCTTC CARKTTGDLPSYGYTF
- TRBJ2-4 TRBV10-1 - TGCGCCAGCAGCCCTCGGTGGATTCAGTACTTC CASSPRWIQYF
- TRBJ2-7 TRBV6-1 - TGTGCCAGCAGTAGTCATCTCAGCTCCTACGAGCAGTACTTC CASSSHLSSYEQYF
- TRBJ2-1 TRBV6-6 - TGTGCCAGTTGTGGGGCTGCAAGCTCCTACAATGAGCAGTTCTTC CASCGAASSYNEQFF
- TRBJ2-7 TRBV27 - TGTGCCAGCACCCCCACAGGGAGCTACGAGCAGTACTTC CASTPTGSYEQYF
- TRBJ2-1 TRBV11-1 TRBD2 TGTGCCAGCAGCTTAAGACTAGCGGGAGGGGAGCAGTTCTTC CASSLRLAGGEQFF
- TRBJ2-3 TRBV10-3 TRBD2 TGTGCCATCAGTGAGCTTAGCGGGAGGGTGGCAGATACGCAGTATTTT CAISELSGRVADTQYF
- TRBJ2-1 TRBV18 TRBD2 TGTGCCAGCTCACCGCCCAGCGGGAGTCCCCATGAGCAGTTCTTC CASSPPSGSPHEQFF
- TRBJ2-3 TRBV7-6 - TGTGCCAGCAGCCAGGCCGCGCCCCATTCCGGTACGCAGTATTTT CASSQAAPHSGTQYF
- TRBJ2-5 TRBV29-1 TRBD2 TGCAGCGTTGAGCGGGAGGGAAGAGAGACCCAGTACTTC CSVEREGRETQYF
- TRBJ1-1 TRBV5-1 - TGCGCCAGCAGCGGGAATATGGGGCTGAACACTGAAGCTTTCTTT CASSGNMGLNTEAFF
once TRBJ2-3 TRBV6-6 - TGTGCCAGCAGTTACCTAAGGGGCGGTGGTACAGATACGCAGTATTTT CASSYLRGGGTDTQYF
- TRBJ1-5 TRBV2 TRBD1 TGTGCCAGCAGTTTACAGGGGGCGCGGCAGCCCCAGCATTTT CASSLQGARQPQHF
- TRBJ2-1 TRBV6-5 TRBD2 TGTGCCAGCAGTTACTCTGGGACTAGCGGCGATGAGCAGTTCTTC CASSYSGTSGDEQFF
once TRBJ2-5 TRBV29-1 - TGCAGCACGTCGGTCGGTAGTACCCACCAAGAGACCCAGTACTTC CSTSVGSTHQETQYF
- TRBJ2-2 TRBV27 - TGTGCCAGCAGTGCCAAGGGGATTTACAGGGCCACCGGGGAGCTGTTTTTT CASSAKGIYRATGELFF
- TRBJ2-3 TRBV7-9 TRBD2 TGTGCCAGCAGCAAAAGCGGGAGTTGGACAGATACGCAGTATTTT CASSKSGSWTDTQYF
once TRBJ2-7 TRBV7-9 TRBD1 TGTGCCAGCAGCCCAGGGGGCGCTTTCGAGCAGTACTTC CASSPGGAFEQYF
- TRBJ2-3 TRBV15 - TGTGCCACCAGATGGCAGGGCACAGATACGCAGTATTTT CATRWQGTDTQYF